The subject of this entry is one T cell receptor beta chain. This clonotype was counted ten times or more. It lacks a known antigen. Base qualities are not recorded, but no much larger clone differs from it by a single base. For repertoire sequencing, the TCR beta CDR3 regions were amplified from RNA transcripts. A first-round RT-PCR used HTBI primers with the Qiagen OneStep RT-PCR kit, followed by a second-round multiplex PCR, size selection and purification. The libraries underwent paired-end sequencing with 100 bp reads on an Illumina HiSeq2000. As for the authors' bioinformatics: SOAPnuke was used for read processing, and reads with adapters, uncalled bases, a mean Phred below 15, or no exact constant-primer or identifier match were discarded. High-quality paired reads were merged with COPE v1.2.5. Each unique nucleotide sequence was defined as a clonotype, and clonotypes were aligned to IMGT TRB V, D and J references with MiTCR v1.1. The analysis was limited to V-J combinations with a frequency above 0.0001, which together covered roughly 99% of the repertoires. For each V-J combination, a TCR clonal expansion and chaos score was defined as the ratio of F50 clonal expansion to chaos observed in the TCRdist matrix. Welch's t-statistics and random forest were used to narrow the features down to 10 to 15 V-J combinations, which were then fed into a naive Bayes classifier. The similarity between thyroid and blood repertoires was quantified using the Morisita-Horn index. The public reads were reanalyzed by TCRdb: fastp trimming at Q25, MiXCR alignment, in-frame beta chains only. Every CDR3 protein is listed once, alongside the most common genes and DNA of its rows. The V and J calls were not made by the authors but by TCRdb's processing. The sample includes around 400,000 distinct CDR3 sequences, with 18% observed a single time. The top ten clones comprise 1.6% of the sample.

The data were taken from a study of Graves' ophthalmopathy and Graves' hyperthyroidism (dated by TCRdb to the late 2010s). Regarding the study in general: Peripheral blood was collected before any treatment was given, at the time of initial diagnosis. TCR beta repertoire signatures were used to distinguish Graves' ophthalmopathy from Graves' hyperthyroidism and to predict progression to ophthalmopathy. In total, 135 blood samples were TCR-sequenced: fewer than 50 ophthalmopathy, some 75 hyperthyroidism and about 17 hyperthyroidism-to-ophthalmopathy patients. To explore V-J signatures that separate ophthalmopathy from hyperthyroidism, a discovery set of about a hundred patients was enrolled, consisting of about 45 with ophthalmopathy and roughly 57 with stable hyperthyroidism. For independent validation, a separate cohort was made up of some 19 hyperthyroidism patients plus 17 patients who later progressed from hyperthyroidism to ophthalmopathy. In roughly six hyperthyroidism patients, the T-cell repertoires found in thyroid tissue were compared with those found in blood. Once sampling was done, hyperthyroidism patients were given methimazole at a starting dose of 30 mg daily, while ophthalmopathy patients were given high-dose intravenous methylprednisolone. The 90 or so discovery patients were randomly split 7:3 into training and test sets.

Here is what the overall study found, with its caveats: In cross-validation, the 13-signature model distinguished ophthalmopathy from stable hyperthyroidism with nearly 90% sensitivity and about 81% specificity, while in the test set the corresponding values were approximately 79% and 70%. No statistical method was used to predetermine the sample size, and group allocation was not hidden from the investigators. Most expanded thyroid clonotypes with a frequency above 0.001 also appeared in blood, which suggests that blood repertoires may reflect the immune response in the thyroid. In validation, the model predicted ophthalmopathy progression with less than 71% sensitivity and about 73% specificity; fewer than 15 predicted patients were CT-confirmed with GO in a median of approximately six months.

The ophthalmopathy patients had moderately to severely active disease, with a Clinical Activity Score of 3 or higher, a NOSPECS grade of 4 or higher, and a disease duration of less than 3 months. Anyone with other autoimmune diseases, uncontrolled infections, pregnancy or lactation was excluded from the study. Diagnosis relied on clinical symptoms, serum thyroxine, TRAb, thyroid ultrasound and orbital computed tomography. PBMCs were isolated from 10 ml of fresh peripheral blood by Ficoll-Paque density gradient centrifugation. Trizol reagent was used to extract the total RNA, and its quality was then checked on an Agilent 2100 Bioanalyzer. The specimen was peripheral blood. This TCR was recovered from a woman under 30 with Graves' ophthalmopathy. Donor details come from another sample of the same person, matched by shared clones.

The nucleotide sequence reads as follows: TGCAGCGTTGTTAGGGCAGGGGGGATCGAGCAGTACTTC. It translates to CSVVRAGGIEQYF. The rearrangement joined TRBV29-1 to TRBJ2-7; a tentative D match to TRBD1 spans 7 bases. Cut back by 4 bases and 6 bases, the V and J ends lie 16 bases apart. Inclusive of the bounding cysteine and phenylalanine, the CDR3 is 13 residues long. The entry retains the CDR3 DNA only, 39 bases that are in frame from base 1. The germline V gene specifies SQVTM as CDR1 and ANQGSEA as CDR2.